This T cell receptor (beta chain) is drawn from a study of blood T cell repertoires in COVID-19 (dated by TCRdb to the early 2020s). Broadly, across the study: Samples covering the acute and convalescent phases of COVID-19 were provided by collaborators in the United States, Italy and Spain. The prospective study material was composed of cDNA or gDNA derived from T cells, B-cell-depleted T cells, or PBMCs. Deeply sampled blood TCRbeta repertoires from subjects exposed to, actively infected with, or recovered from COVID-19 were included in the dataset. The repertoires were made available in a free public database intended to serve as a resource for research on the immune response to SARS-CoV-2. Samples came from the ongoing ImmuneRACE study (first 160 participants) plus 1,254 subjects from 6 global collaborators. A de-identified subject ID, COVID-19 status, age in years and sex were almost always included in the sample metadata. Where HLA class I and class II types were available, the types were taken from metadata supplied by the sample provider, not from assay-based typing. Paper-wide results and their limitations: The quantity of clinical and demographic metadata differed by source and by participant and was supplied without curation.

Collaborating institutions collected whole blood in K2EDTA tubes following their own protocols. Collaborator samples were shipped for TCRbeta analysis as frozen whole blood, isolated PBMCs, or DNA extracted from either sample type. About this clone: It lacks a known antigen. No base qualities exist here, and no much larger clone lies one base off it.

The germline V gene gives CDR1 as SGHRS and CDR2 as YFSETQ. V and J lose 9 bases and 5 bases, and a span of 12 bases separates them. The CDR3 numbers 12 residues from cysteine through phenylalanine. The CDR3 DNA has 36 bases and is translated from base 1. TCRbeta CDR3 regions were amplified from genomic DNA by means of the immunoSEQ Assay, a bias-controlled multiplex PCR. From the authors' description of their analysis: The number of nucleated cells in each sample was estimated by amplification of reference gene primers within the assay. Sequence reads were collapsed and filtered to measure the absolute abundance of every unique TCRbeta CDR3 rearrangement. For each sample, productive Simpson clonality was calculated as the square root of Simpson's diversity index over productive rearrangements. TCRdb obtained this table from immuneACCESS and retained in-frame rearrangements with V and J assigned. These tables miss some clones; where compared with another copy, unresolved V genes account for less than half of the shortfall, and the remainder is unexplained. The DNA was the basis for D and trimming; V, J and clone size are from that table. For this sample there are roughly 35,000 clones; roughly 90% appear just once. 9% to 13% of the sample goes to the ten largest clones.

The receptor comes from a man in his 70s with acute or convalescent COVID-19. The rearranged segments are TRBV5-1 and TRBJ2-1, and the D gene may be TRBD1, 5 bases matching. The specimen sequenced was peripheral blood. The CDR3 loop reads CATSDNNNEQFF. The DNA is TGCGCCACCTCGGACAATAACAATGAGCAGTTCTTC.